This is a list of T cell receptor beta chains from one sample in a study of T cells in Graves' hyperthyroidism and ophthalmopathy. TCRdb re-derived calls from the multiplex PCR reads in MiXCR, one entry per CDR3 protein. The repertoire includes 300,000 or so distinct CDR3 sequences, 17% of them detected once, and approximately 57% sits in the top ten. Specimen: blood. Receptors originate from a woman aged 55-69 years with Graves' ophthalmopathy. Both conserved end residues are part of each CDR3. D genes are given only for firm matches. The size entry is marked missing in some rows and otherwise reads once, few, many or a size class.

clone size	D gene	V gene	J gene	CDR3 DNA	CDR3 protein
many	TRBD1	TRBV24-1	TRBJ2-1	TGTGCCACCAGTGACCCTGGGACAGATAAGAGCTCCTACAATGAGCAGTTCTTC	CATSDPGTDKSSYNEQFF
few	TRBD1	TRBV5-1	TRBJ2-7	TGCGCCAGCAGCTTGGCGCCCGGGACAGAAGGCTACGAGCAGTACTTC	CASSLAPGTEGYEQYF
NA	NA	TRBV3-2	TRBJ2-3	TGTGCCAGCAGCCCGTGGACAGGGGAGAATACGCAGTATTTT	CASSPWTGENTQYF
NA	NA	TRBV9	TRBJ2-1	TGTGCCAGCAGCGCCACGGACACCTACAATGAGCAGTTCTTC	CASSATDTYNEQFF
many	NA	TRBV7-9	TRBJ2-2	TGTGCCAGCACTGAAGGCCAGGACCCGCTGAACACCGGGGAGCTGTTTTTT	CASTEGQDPLNTGELFF
NA	NA	TRBV6-2/TRBV6-3	TRBJ1-2	TGTGCCAGCAGTTACTCCGCTAACTATGGCTACACCTTC	CASSYSANYGYTF
many	NA	TRBV27	TRBJ1-4	TGTGCCAGCAGCCGCCGGGCCTTACTAGAAAAACTGTTTTTT	CASSRRALLEKLFF
NA	NA	TRBV29-1	TRBJ2-3	TGCAGCGTTGAACGCGGGTACAGGGTAACCCCAGATACGCAGTATTTT	CSVERGYRVTPDTQYF
many	NA	TRBV28	TRBJ2-5	TGTGCCAGCAGTTTGGCGGGTGACAGTCAAGAGACCCAGTACTTC	CASSLAGDSQETQYF
many	NA	TRBV7-3	TRBJ2-7	TGTGCCAGCAGCATCAATCGGGACAACGAGCAGTACTTC	CASSINRDNEQYF
NA	NA	TRBV20-1	TRBJ1-1	TGCAGTGCTGGTAGGGGGGAAGACACTGAAGCTTTCTTT	CSAGRGEDTEAFF
NA	NA	TRBV27	TRBJ2-7	TGTGCCAGCAGTTTTGACAGGAGCTCCTACGAGCAGTACTTC	CASSFDRSSYEQYF
few	NA	TRBV20-1	TRBJ1-3	TGCAGTGCTAGAGATCGGATGTACTCTGGAAACACCATATATTTT	CSARDRMYSGNTIYF
NA	NA	TRBV20-1	TRBJ1-2	TGCAGTGCTGGGGGGCAGATTAACTATGGCTACACCTTC	CSAGGQINYGYTF
NA	TRBD1	TRBV5-1	TRBJ1-1	TGCGCCAGCAGCCAGACAGGGTTAAGCACTGAAACTTTCTTT	CASSQTGLSTETFF
many	TRBD2	TRBV27	TRBJ2-3	TGTGCCAGCACCGACTTTCTAGCGGGGGGCACAGATACGCAGTATTTT	CASTDFLAGGTDTQYF
once	NA	TRBV20-1	TRBJ2-4	TGCAGTGCTCAGGGACAGCTGGGAGGGGGGGAAAACATTCAGTACTTC	CSAQGQLGGGENIQYF
few	TRBD1	TRBV6-1	TRBJ1-2	TGTGCCAGCAGTGAATGGGGACAGTCCTATGGCTACACCTTC	CASSEWGQSYGYTF